The TCR beta chain under discussion was sequenced for a study of T cell repertoires in cytomegalovirus infection. The wider study: Public signatures in TCR beta pointed to CMV infection and matching HLA type.

This clonotype was observed a few times. As yet, its antigen is unknown. MiXCR was run by TCRdb on the reads, yielding one entry per CDR3 protein. The sample yields some 230,000 distinct CDR3 sequences, over 20% seen once. Study-wide results and limits: In two of eight donors, the top clonotype was HLA-C-restricted CMV-specific.

Deletions cut 6 bases from V and 4 bases from J, with 15 bases between. This CDR3 contains 13 residues. Germline V gives CDR1 SQVTM, CDR2 ANQGSEA. V and J are TRBV29-1 and TRBJ1-2, with D possibly TRBD1 on 6 matching bases. Sequencing used CD8+ T cells from PBMCs. The clonotype comes from a human donor in good health (CMV status not recorded). Some clones in this sample may be carry-over from other donors' samples. CDR3 in DNA: TGCAGCGTGGACCCGTCCAGGGGCTATGGCTACACCTTC. Translation gives CSVDPSRGYGYTF.